Shown below are 6 T cell receptor beta chains from a single sample sequenced in a study of tumor-infiltrating lymphocytes in primary liver carcinoma. Unsorted bulk tissue, about 20-32 mg of it, served as the source for co-extraction of RNA and DNA. The investigators made TCR beta cDNA from roughly 0.45 ug total RNA, using a constant-region primer. TCR beta libraries came from three nested multiplex PCR rounds using slightly modified ARM-PCR. The first two PCR rounds, around 11 cycles each, used TRBV1-TRBV30 forward primers and a C-beta reverse primer. TCRdb independently ran MiXCR on the multiplex PCR reads; one entry per CDR3 protein. The sample has fewer than 150,000 distinct CDR3 sequences, around 60% seen once; the top ten hold approximately 10%. The sequencing sample was made of liver tumor tissue from sampling region 1. Described subset: tumor region T1, superior pole. Every receptor here comes from a woman aged 55-69 years with primary liver carcinoma and hepatitis B virus infection.

The chain is built from TRBV29-1 and TRBJ2-5; D may correspond to TRBD1 or TRBD2 (5 bases each). Deletions cut 8 bases from V and 13 bases from J, with 20 bases between. From germline, CDR1 is SQVTM and CDR2 ANQGSEA. The CDR3 loop spans 11 amino acids. The CDR3 region is CSTRVGETRYF. The CDR3 nucleotides read TGCAGCACCAGAGTAGGGGAGACACGGTACTTC.

This clonotype was detected only a few times. Germline and junction disagree at one end, which may indicate a read error. The genes are TRBV11-2 and TRBJ2-3; 11 positions match TRBD1. The CDR3 loop spans 15 amino acids. The germline CDR1 and CDR2 sequences are SGHAT and FQNNGV. CDR3 DNA: TGTGTCAGCAGCCTGGACAGGGGGCATTCAGATACGCAGTATTTT. It encodes CVSSLDRGHSDTQYF.

Regarding this clonotype: A much larger clone differs from this one at a single base, so this may be a read error. The chain combines TRBV12-3 or TRBV12-4 with TRBJ1-3; 8 nucleotides align to TRBD1. The CDR3 contains 14 residues. CDR3 DNA sequence: TGTGCCAGCATCGACAGGGGAGCTGGAAACACCATGTATTTT. Encoded protein: CASIDRGAGNTMYF.

Turning to this clonotype: Possible read error: a much larger clone is one base away. The chain uses TRBV6-1 and TRBJ2-7; the match to TRBD1 covers 10 bases. Germline V gives CDR1 MNHNS, CDR2 SASEGT. J gave up 3 bases and V 6 bases, and 5 bases lay outside the gene matches. The CDR3 has 14 residues. The CDR3, as DNA: TGTGCCAGCAGCCGGACAGGGGGGATCTACGAGCAGTACTTC. Translated: CASSRTGGIYEQYF.

On this clonotype itself: A junction boundary mismatches the germline segment, possibly from a read error. The rearrangement links TRBV28 to TRBJ1-2, with 9 bases matching TRBD1. The germline V gene encodes CDR1 MDHEN and CDR2 SYDVKM. This CDR3 is 15 amino acids long. CDR3 amino acids: CASSLLTGGSRGYSF. DNA for the CDR3: TGTGCCAGCAGTCTACTGACAGGGGGAAGTCGAGGCTACTCCTTC.

This clonotype was seen more than once but under ten times. The chain links TRBV5-4 to TRBJ2-1; possible D gene TRBD2, 6 bases. Between the trimmed V and J ends, which lost 9 bases and 5 bases, there was a span of 21 bases. Per germline, CDR1 SGHNT and CDR2 YYREEE (reference sequence). The CDR3 loop spans 15 amino acids. CDR3 in amino acids: CANSFGGMRDNEQFF. The CDR3 DNA follows: TGTGCCAACAGTTTTGGAGGGATGCGCGACAATGAGCAGTTCTTC.